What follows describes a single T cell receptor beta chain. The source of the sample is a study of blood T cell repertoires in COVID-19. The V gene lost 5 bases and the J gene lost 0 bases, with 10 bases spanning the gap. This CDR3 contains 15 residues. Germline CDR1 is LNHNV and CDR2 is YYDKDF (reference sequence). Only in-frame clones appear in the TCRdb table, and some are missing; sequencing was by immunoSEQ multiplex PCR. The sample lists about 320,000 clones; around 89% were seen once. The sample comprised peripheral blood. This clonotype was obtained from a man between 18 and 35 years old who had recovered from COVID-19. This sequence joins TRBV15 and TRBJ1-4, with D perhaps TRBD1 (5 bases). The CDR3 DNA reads TGTGCCACCAGCGGGCAGGGCCCAACTAATGAAAAACTGTTTTTT. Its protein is CATSGQGPTNEKLFF.